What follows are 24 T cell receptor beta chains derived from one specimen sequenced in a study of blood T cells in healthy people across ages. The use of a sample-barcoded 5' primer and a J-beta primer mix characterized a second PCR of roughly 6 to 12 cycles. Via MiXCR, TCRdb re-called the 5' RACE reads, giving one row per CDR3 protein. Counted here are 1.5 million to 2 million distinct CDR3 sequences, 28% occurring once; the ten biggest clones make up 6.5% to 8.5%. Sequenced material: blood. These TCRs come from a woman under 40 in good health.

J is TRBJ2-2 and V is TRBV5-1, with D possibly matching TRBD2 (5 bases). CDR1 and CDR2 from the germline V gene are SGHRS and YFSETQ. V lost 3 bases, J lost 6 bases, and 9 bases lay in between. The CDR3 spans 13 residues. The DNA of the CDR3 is TGCGCCAGCAGCTATGGAGGTCCCGGGGAGCTGTTTTTT. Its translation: CASSYGGPGELFF.

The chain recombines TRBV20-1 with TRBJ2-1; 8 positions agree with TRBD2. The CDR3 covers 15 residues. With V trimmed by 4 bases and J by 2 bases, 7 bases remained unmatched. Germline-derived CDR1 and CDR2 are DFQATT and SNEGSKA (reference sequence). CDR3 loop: CSAKLAGRPYNEQFF. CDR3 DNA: TGCAGTGCTAAGCTAGCGGGCCGCCCCTACAATGAGCAGTTCTTC.

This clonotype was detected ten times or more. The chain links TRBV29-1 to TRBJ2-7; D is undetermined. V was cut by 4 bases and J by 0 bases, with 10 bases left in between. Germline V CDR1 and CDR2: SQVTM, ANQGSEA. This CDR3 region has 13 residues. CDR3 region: CSVGFPNSYEQYF. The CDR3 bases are TGCAGCGTTGGTTTCCCAAACTCCTACGAGCAGTACTTC.

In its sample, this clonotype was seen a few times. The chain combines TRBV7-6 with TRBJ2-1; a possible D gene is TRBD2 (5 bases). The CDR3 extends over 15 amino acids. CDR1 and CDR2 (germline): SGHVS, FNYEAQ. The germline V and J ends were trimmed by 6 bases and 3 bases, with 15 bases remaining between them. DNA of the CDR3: TGTGCCAGCAGTACTAGACTAAACCTCTACAATGAGCAGTTCTTC. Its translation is CASSTRLNLYNEQFF.

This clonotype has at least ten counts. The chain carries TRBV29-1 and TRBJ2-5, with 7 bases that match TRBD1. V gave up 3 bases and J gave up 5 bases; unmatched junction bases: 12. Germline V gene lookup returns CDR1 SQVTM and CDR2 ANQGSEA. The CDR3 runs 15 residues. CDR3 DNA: TGCAGCGTTGAGAGCCCTACAGGGGTCAGGGAGACCCAGTACTTC. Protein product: CSVESPTGVRETQYF.

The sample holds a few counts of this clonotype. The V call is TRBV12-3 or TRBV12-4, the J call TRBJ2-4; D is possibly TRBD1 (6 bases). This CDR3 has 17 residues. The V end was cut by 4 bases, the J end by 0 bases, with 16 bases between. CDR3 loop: CASSSRSGELAKNIQYF. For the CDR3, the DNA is TGTGCCAGCAGTTCCCGGTCAGGGGAATTAGCCAAAAACATTCAGTACTTC.

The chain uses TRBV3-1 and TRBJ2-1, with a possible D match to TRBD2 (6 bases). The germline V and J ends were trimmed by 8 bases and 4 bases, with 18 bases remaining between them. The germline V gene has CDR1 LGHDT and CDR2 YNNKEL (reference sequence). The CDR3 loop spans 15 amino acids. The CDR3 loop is CASSRGGRPYNEQFF. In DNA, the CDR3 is TGTGCCAGCTCACGTGGGGGGAGGCCTTACAATGAGCAGTTCTTC.

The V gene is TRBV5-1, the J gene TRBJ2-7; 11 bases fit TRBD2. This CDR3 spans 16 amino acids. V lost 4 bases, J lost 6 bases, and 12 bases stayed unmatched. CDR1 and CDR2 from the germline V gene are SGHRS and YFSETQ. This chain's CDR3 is CASSATSGSPPREQYF. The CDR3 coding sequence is TGCGCCAGCAGCGCAACTAGCGGGAGCCCTCCGCGCGAGCAGTACTTC.

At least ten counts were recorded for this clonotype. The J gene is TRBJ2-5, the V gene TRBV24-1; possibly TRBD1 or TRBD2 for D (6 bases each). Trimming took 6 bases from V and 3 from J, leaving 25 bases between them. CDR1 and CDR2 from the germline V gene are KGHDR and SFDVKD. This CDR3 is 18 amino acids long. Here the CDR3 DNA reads TGTGCCACCAGTTCCTCCGGGACCCCGGGGGCGTGGGAAGAGACCCAGTACTTC. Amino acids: CATSSSGTPGAWEETQYF.

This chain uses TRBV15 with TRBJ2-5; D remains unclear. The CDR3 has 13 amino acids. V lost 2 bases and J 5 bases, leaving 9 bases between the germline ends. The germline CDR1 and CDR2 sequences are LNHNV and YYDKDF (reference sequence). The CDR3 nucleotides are TGTGCCACCAGCAGATCCCCCGGGGAGACCCAGTACTTC. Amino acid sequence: CATSRSPGETQYF.

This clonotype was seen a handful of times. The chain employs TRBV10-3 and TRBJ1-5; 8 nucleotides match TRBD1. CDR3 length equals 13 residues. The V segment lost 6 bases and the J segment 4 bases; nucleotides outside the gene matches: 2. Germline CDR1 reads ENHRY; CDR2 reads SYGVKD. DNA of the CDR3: TGTGCCATCAGAGGGGACAGGAATCAGCCCCAGCATTTT. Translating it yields CAIRGDRNQPQHF.

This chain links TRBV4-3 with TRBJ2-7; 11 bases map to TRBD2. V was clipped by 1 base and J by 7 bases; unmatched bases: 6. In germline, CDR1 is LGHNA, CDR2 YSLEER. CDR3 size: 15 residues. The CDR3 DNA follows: TGCGCCAGCAGCCAAGTAGCGGGAGGGGTTTGGGAGCAGTACTTC. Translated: CASSQVAGGVWEQYF.

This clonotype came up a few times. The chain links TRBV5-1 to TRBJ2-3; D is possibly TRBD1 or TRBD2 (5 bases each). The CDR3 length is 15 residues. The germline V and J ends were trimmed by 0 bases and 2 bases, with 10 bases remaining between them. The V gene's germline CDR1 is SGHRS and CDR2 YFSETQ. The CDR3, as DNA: TGCGCCAGCAGCTTGGGAGAGGGGACCACAGATACGCAGTATTTT. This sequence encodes CASSLGEGTTDTQYF.

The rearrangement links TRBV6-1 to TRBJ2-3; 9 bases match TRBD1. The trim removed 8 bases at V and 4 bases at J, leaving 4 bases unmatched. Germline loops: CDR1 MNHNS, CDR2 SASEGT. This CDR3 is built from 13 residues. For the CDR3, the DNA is TGTGCCAGCGGTGGACAGGGGCCAGATACGCAGTATTTT. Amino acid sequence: CASGGQGPDTQYF.

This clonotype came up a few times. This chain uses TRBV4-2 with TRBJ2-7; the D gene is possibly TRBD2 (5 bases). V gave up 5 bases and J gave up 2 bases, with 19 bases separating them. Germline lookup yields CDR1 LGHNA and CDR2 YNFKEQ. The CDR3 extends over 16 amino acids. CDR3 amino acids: CASSLEAGTGTYEQYF. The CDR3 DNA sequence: TGTGCCAGCAGCTTGGAGGCCGGTACGGGGACCTACGAGCAGTACTTC.

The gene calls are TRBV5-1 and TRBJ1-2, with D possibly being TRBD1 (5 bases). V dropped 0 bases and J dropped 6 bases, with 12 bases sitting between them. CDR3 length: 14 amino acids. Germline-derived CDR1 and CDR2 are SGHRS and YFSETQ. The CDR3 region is CASSLGRTTHGYTF. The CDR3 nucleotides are TGCGCCAGCAGCTTGGGCAGGACAACCCATGGCTACACCTTC.

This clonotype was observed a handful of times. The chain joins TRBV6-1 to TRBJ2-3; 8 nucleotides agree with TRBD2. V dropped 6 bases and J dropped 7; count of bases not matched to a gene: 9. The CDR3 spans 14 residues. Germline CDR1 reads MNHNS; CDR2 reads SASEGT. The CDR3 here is CASRSSGPPYTQYF. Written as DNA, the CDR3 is TGTGCCAGCAGATCTAGCGGGCCGCCGTATACGCAGTATTTT.

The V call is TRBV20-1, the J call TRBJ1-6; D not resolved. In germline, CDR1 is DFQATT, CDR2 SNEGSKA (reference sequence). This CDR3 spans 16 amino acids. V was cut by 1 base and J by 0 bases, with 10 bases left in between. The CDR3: CSARGDGSSYNSPLHF. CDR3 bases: TGCAGTGCTAGAGGCGACGGGAGCTCCTATAATTCACCCCTCCACTTT.

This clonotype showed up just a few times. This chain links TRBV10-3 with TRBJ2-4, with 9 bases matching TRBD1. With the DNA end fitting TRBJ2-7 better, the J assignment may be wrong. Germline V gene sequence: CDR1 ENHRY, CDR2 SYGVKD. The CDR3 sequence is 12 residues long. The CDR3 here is CAIRRQGDEQYF. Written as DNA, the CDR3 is TGTGCCATCAGGCGACAGGGGGACGAGCAGTACTTC.

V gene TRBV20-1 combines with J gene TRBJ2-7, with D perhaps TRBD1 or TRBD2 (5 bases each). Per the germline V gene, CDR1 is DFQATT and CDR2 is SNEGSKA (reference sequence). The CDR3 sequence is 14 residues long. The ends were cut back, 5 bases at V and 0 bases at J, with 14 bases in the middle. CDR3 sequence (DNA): TGCAGTGCTTCCGGGACGGAGAGCTCCTACGAGCAGTACTTC. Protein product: CSASGTESSYEQYF.

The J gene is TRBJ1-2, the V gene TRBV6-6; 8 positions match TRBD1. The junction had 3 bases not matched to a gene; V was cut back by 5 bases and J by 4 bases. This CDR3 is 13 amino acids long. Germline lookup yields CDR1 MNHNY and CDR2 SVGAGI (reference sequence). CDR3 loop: CASSGDRRYGYTF. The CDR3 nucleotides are TGTGCCAGCAGTGGGGACAGGCGCTATGGCTACACCTTC.

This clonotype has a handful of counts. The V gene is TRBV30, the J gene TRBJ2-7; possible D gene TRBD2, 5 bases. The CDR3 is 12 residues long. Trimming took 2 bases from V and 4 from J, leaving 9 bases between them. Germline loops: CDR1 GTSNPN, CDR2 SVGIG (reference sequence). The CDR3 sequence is CAWSPRGYEQYF. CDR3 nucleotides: TGTGCCTGGAGTCCCCGGGGATACGAGCAGTACTTC.

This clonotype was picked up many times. DNA of the CDR3: TGTGCCAGCAGCCCTGGACTATCCTTTTACAATGAGCAGTTCTTC. This codes for CASSPGLSFYNEQFF. The genes are TRBV7-2 and TRBJ2-1, with D possibly TRBD2 on 6 matching bases. The germline V gene encodes CDR1 SGHTA and CDR2 FQGNSA. There are 15 residues in the CDR3. Trimming pared 5 bases from V and 4 bases from J, leaving 15 bases between.

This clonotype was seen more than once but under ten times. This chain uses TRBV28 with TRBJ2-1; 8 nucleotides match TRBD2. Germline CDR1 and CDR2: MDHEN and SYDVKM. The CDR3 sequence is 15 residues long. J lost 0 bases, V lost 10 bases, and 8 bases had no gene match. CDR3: CATRKSGSSYNEQFF. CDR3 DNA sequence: TGTGCCACTCGTAAGAGCGGGAGCTCCTACAATGAGCAGTTCTTC.